The 14 T cell receptor beta chains listed next were all sequenced from one sample in a study of blood T cell repertoires in COVID-19. The assay was immunoSEQ multiplex PCR, and TCRdb's table has in-frame clones only and misses some. Here the sample spans 210,000 or so clones, more than 70% being singletons. The sequencing input was peripheral blood. The receptors were gathered from a man aged 45-65 years with active or convalescent COVID-19.

The chain recombines TRBV9 with TRBJ2-1; D is ambiguous. V was shortened by 4 bases and J by 0 bases, with 11 bases between the two germline ends. The CDR3 runs 15 residues. Germline V gene lookup returns CDR1 SGDLS and CDR2 YYNGEE. The CDR3 region is CASSPPGYSYNEQFF. For the CDR3, the DNA is TGTGCCAGCAGCCCACCAGGTTACTCCTACAATGAGCAGTTCTTC.

The chain links TRBV18 to TRBJ1-3; 9 nucleotides align to TRBD1. V was clipped by 0 bases and J by 0 bases; unmatched bases: 3. The CDR3 is made up of 17 amino acids. Germline loops: CDR1 KGHSH, CDR2 LQKENI. The CDR3 DNA is TGTGCCAGCTCACCACCGGGACAGGGCCTCTCTGGAAACACCATATATTTT. Its protein product is CASSPPGQGLSGNTIYF.

The genes are TRBV5-4 and TRBJ2-3; unclear D gene. Per germline, CDR1 SGHNT and CDR2 YYREEE (reference sequence). With 2 bases removed from V and 0 bases from J, the gap between germline ends came to 10 bases. CDR3 length: 15 amino acids. CDR3 residues: CASSFYLSSTDTQYF. In DNA, the CDR3 is TGTGCCAGCAGCTTCTACTTATCTAGCACAGATACGCAGTATTTT.

This rearrangement joins TRBV15 to TRBJ2-5; TRBD2 matches at 8 bases. CDR1 is LNHNV and CDR2 is YYDKDF in the germline V gene (reference sequence). V lost 8 bases and J lost 2; bases outside the gene matches: 4. The CDR3 has 13 residues. CDR3 loop: CATGRGAQETQYF. In DNA, the CDR3 is TGTGCCACCGGGCGGGGGGCGCAAGAGACCCAGTACTTC.

The V call is TRBV19, the J call TRBJ1-1, with 9 bases fitting TRBD1. Germline V lookup: CDR1 LNHDA, CDR2 SQIVND (reference sequence). This CDR3 contains 13 residues. V was pared by 7 bases and J by 3 bases, with 3 bases of the junction left unmatched. The CDR3 DNA sequence: TGTGCCAGTACAACAGGGGGCTACACTGAAGCTTTCTTT. It codes for CASTTGGYTEAFF. Supplemented by reference TRBV19 and TRBJ1-1, the full variable domain reads DGGITQSPKYLFRKEGQNVTLSCEQNLNHDAMYWYRQDPGQGLRLIYYSQIVNDFQKGDIAEGYSVSREKKESFPLTVTSAQKNPTAFYLCASTTGGYTEAFFGQGTRLTVV.

The V call is TRBV5-1, the J call TRBJ2-3; TRBD2 agrees at 10 bases. CDR1 and CDR2 from the germline V gene are SGHRS and YFSETQ. After removal of 0 bases from V and 7 bases from J, the junction contained 8 bases not matched to a gene. CDR3 length: 16 amino acids. CDR3 coding DNA: TGCGCCAGCAGCTTGGGAGGGCTAGCGGGAGCAAATACGCAGTATTTT. Translation: CASSLGGLAGANTQYF.

The sample holds one count of this clone. The CDR3 DNA reads TGTGCCAGCTATGAACAGGGGTATACTGAAGCTTTCTTT. Its translation is CASYEQGYTEAFF. The genes are TRBV6-5 and TRBJ1-1; 7 positions agree with TRBD1. Germline V gives CDR1 MNHEY, CDR2 SVGAGI. CDR3 size: 13 residues. V was pared by 8 bases and J by 5 bases, with 8 bases of the junction left unmatched.

As for this clone: This sample also contains other DNA sequences that code for the same CDR3. The chain links TRBV28 to TRBJ2-7; D may be TRBD2 (6 bases). Germline V lookup: CDR1 MDHEN, CDR2 SYDVKM. The CDR3 covers 14 residues. The V gene lost 1 base and the J gene lost 3 bases, with 10 bases spanning the gap. CDR3 sequence reads: CASSLSGGVYEQYF. CDR3 in DNA: TGTGCCAGCAGTTTATCCGGGGGAGTCTACGAGCAGTACTTC.

There are a few counts of this clone. This chain joins TRBV19 and TRBJ1-1, with D uncertain. V lost 5 bases and J lost 3, with 10 bases in between. Germline CDR1 and CDR2: LNHDA and SQIVND (reference sequence). This CDR3 is built from 13 residues. The CDR3 is CASSHRGDTEAFF. In DNA, the CDR3 is TGTGCCAGTAGTCATAGAGGCGACACTGAAGCTTTCTTT.

This rearrangement joins TRBV5-6 to TRBJ1-2, with TRBD1 as a possible D gene (6 bases). Germline V gene sequence: CDR1 SGHDT, CDR2 YYEEEE. The CDR3 runs to 14 residues. Deletions cut 4 bases from V and 0 bases from J, with 10 bases between. This CDR3 is CASSPGTTNYGYTF. In DNA, the CDR3 is TGTGCCAGCAGCCCGGGGACAACTAACTATGGCTACACCTTC.

This clone came up a few times. The chain is built from TRBV12-3 or TRBV12-4 and TRBJ1-4, with D unclear. Deletions cut 3 bases from V and 2 bases from J, with 4 bases between. This CDR3 comprises 13 residues. The CDR3 here is CASSFMTNEKLFF. The DNA of the CDR3 is TGTGCCAGCAGTTTCATGACTAATGAAAAACTGTTTTTT.

The V and J genes are TRBV6-5 and TRBJ1-3; TRBD1 agrees at 8 bases. With 7 bases clipped from V and 0 bases from J, the junction kept 2 bases outside the gene matches. The germline V gene has CDR1 MNHEY and CDR2 SVGAGI. This CDR3 region has 14 residues. DNA of the CDR3: TGTGCCAGCAAGACAGGGGACTCTGGAAACACCATATATTTT. Amino acid sequence: CASKTGDSGNTIYF.

This sequence joins TRBV28 and TRBJ1-3; 8 bases are a match to TRBD1. Germline assignment: CDR1 MDHEN and CDR2 SYDVKM. The CDR3 totals 15 residues. Trimming cost V 1 base and J 2 bases; bases outside gene matches: 1. The CDR3, as DNA: TGTGCCAGCAGTTTATTACAGGGGGCTGGAAACACCATATATTTT. Translation gives CASSLLQGAGNTIYF.

V gene TRBV27 combines with J gene TRBJ1-2, with D perhaps TRBD1 (6 bases). V dropped 2 bases and J dropped 4 bases, with 14 bases sitting between them. The CDR3 sequence is 15 residues long. CDR1 and CDR2 (germline): MNHEY, SMNVEV (reference sequence). The CDR3 DNA sequence: TGTGCCAGCAGTTTAGGGGCAGGGGATTTCTATGGCTACACCTTC. Translating it yields CASSLGAGDFYGYTF.